This entry lists 24 T cell receptor beta chains sequenced from one sample in a study of T cell responses to AZD1222 COVID-19 vaccine (dated by TCRdb to the early 2020s). The library was produced with the immunoSEQ multiplex PCR assay. TCRdb took this table from immuneACCESS and kept in-frame rearrangements with V and J called. Such tables lack part of the clones; where checked against another copy, unresolved V genes explain under half of the gap, and the rest is unexplained. Here the sample has 150,000 to 200,000 clones; approximately 93% occur a single time. The leading ten clones occupy 3.5% to 5% of the sample. The time point label on this specimen signifies: baseline before first vaccination. Material: peripheral blood, obtained on day 0 of AZD1222 vaccination. The receptors stem from an adult in good health.

The rearrangement uses TRBV27 and TRBJ1-4; 8 bases agree with TRBD1. CDR1 and CDR2 from the germline V gene are MNHEY and SMNVEV (reference sequence). V lost 4 bases to trimming and J lost 5 bases; unmatched junction nucleotides: 3. The length of the CDR3 is 14 residues. CDR3 region: CASSSRDRNEKLFF. As DNA, the CDR3 is TGTGCCAGCAGTTCCCGGGACAGGAATGAAAAACTGTTTTTT.

The V and J genes are TRBV2 and TRBJ1-5; TRBD1 aligns across 7 bases. Germline lookup yields CDR1 SNHLY and CDR2 FYNNEI. This CDR3 has 14 amino acids. V was clipped by 4 bases and J by 3 bases; unmatched bases: 3. The CDR3 is CASSAGTVNQPQHF. CDR3 in DNA: TGTGCCAGCAGTGCGGGGACAGTCAATCAGCCCCAGCATTTT.

The CDR3 loop is CATSSEIGAGSSTDTQYF. CDR3 sequence (DNA): TGTGCCACCAGCAGCGAGATAGGGGCGGGCTCCAGCACAGATACGCAGTATTTT. V is TRBV15 and J is TRBJ2-3, with D possibly being TRBD1 or TRBD2 (5 bases each). V lost 3 bases to trimming and J lost 0 bases, with 19 bases between them. The germline V gene encodes CDR1 LNHNV and CDR2 YYDKDF (reference sequence). The CDR3 covers 18 residues.

The V gene is TRBV4-1, the J gene TRBJ1-1; D possibly corresponds to TRBD1 (5 bases). This CDR3 is built from 15 residues. The germline V and J ends were trimmed by 1 base and 0 bases, with 9 bases remaining between them. The V gene's germline CDR1 is MGHRA and CDR2 YSYEKL. CDR3 loop: CASSQGGHLNTEAFF. The DNA for the CDR3 is TGCGCCAGCAGCCAAGGTGGACACTTGAACACTGAAGCTTTCTTT.

CDR3 coding DNA: TGTGCCAGCAGTTCCGGGGGTGGCGGCTACACCTTC. It specifies CASSSGGGGYTF. The chain is built from TRBV6-5 and TRBJ1-2; D might be TRBD1 (5 bases). Trimming pared 4 bases from V and 8 bases from J, leaving 11 bases between. The CDR3 is 12 amino acids. The germline gives CDR1 MNHEY, CDR2 SVGAGI.

The rearrangement uses TRBV29-1 and TRBJ1-5; 7 bases match TRBD1. Germline trimming cut 6 bases from V and 2 bases from J; bases unmatched to any gene: 4. This CDR3 contains 13 residues. CDR1 is SQVTM, CDR2 ANQGSEA, per germline. In nucleotides, the CDR3 is TGCAGCGTCGCCACAGGGGGCAATCAGCCCCAGCATTTT. Its translation is CSVATGGNQPQHF. The full variable domain, in which reference TRBV29-1 and TRBJ1-5 provide the parts outside the CDR3, is SAVISQKPSRDICQRGTSLTIQCQVDSQVTMMFWYRQQPGQSLTLIATANQGSEATYESGFVIDKFPISRPNLTFSTLTVSNMSPEDSSIYLCSVATGGNQPQHFGDGTRLSIL.

The chain joins TRBV5-1 to TRBJ1-3; weak D call: TRBD1 (5 bases). Germline loops: CDR1 SGHRS, CDR2 YFSETQ. Trimming removed 4 bases from V and 4 bases from J, with 9 bases in between. The CDR3 is 13 residues long. Here the CDR3 reads CASSGGVGNTIYF. DNA of the CDR3: TGCGCCAGCAGCGGGGGAGTCGGAAACACCATATATTTT.

A single count supports this clone. This chain connects TRBV11-2 to TRBJ1-2; TRBD1 might be the D (6 bases). The germline gives CDR1 SGHAT, CDR2 FQNNGV. The ends were cut back, 1 base at V and 5 bases at J, with 8 bases in the middle. The length of the CDR3 is 13 residues. This chain's CDR3 is CASSLATGYGYTF. CDR3 DNA sequence: TGTGCCAGCAGCTTAGCTACAGGGTATGGCTACACCTTC.

The rearrangement links TRBV3-1 (or the pseudogene TRBV3-2) to TRBJ2-7; no clear D. The germline V gene encodes CDR1 LGHDT and CDR2 YNNKEL (reference sequence). Trimming pared 4 bases from V and 3 bases from J, leaving 4 bases between. The CDR3 loop spans 11 amino acids. DNA of the CDR3: TGTGCCAGCAGCCGGAACTACGAGCAGTACTTC. Protein sequence: CASSRNYEQYF.

V is TRBV18 and J is TRBJ2-3; D remains ambiguous. The CDR3 runs to 16 residues. The V and J ends lost 2 bases and 6 bases respectively, with 18 bases between them. CDR1 KGHSH and CDR2 LQKENI come from the germline V gene. This CDR3 reads CASSPFQGTLDDTQYF. CDR3 sequence (DNA): TGTGCCAGCTCACCATTCCAAGGCACCCTCGACGATACGCAGTATTTT.

The rearrangement uses TRBV4-1 and TRBJ2-2, with D perhaps TRBD2 (5 bases). Germline CDR1 reads MGHRA; CDR2 reads YSYEKL. The V end lost 0 bases, the J end lost 0 bases, and 11 bases lay between the germline ends. This CDR3 spans 17 amino acids. CDR3 sequence (DNA): TGCGCCAGCAGCCAAGATAGTAGCGTATCGAACACCGGGGAGCTGTTTTTT. Its translation is CASSQDSSVSNTGELFF.

The chain carries TRBV6-5 and TRBJ1-5, with D unresolved. This CDR3 is 15 amino acids long. V was clipped by 5 bases and J by 3 bases, with 14 bases between them. Germline V gene sequence: CDR1 MNHEY, CDR2 SVGAGI. The CDR3 DNA follows: TGTGCCAGCAGTCCTAAATCGAGTACCAATCAGCCCCAGCATTTT. It specifies CASSPKSSTNQPQHF.

V gene TRBV18 combines with J gene TRBJ1-3, with no clear D. Trimming left V 3 bases short and J 0 bases short, with 18 bases between. The V gene's germline CDR1 is KGHSH and CDR2 LQKENI. The CDR3 consists of 18 residues. The CDR3 spells CASSPWPVGPASGNTIYF. As DNA, the CDR3 is TGTGCCAGCTCACCCTGGCCGGTAGGGCCTGCCTCTGGAAACACCATATATTTT.

The V call is TRBV10-3, the J call TRBJ1-1, with 9 bases identical to TRBD1. V lost 6 bases, J lost 5 bases, and 4 bases stayed unmatched. This CDR3 contains 13 residues. The germline V gene encodes CDR1 ENHRY and CDR2 SYGVKD. The chain's CDR3 is CAISRTGDTEAFF. Written as DNA, the CDR3 is TGTGCCATCAGCAGGACAGGGGATACTGAAGCTTTCTTT.

This chain joins TRBV15 and TRBJ2-7; D unresolved. Germline CDR1 reads LNHNV; CDR2 reads YYDKDF (reference sequence). The CDR3 extends over 14 amino acids. V was cut by 3 bases and J by 1 base, with 10 bases left in between. CDR3 DNA: TGTGCCACCAGCAGGGAGACGCAATCCTACGAGCAGTACTTC. Translation: CATSRETQSYEQYF.

This clone was recorded a few times. The chain joins TRBV11-2 to TRBJ2-3; D is tentatively TRBD1 or TRBD2 (5 bases each). Germline CDR1 SGHAT, CDR2 FQNNGV. Deletions cut 1 base from V and 0 bases from J, with 14 bases between. The CDR3 sequence is 17 residues long. In DNA form, the CDR3 reads TGTGCCAGCAGCTTAGGGGGTTTGGGGGTTAGCACAGATACGCAGTATTTT. It translates to CASSLGGLGVSTDTQYF.

The rearrangement joins TRBV5-1 to TRBJ1-4; TRBD1 agrees at 7 bases. Germline CDR1 is SGHRS and CDR2 is YFSETQ. V lost 5 bases to trimming and J lost 4 bases; unmatched junction nucleotides: 5. This CDR3 region has 14 residues. Here the CDR3 reads CASRGDRSNEKLFF. The CDR3 nucleotides are TGCGCCAGCAGAGGGGACAGAAGTAATGAAAAACTGTTTTTT.

The chain uses TRBV2 and TRBJ2-5, with 9 bases that match TRBD2. The CDR3 consists of 12 residues. Germline V lookup: CDR1 SNHLY, CDR2 FYNNEI. CDR3 protein: CVSGSPQETQYF. In nucleotides, the CDR3 is TGTGTTAGCGGGAGTCCCCAAGAGACCCAGTACTTC.

The V call is TRBV4-1, the J call TRBJ1-1, with 7 nucleotides matching TRBD1. The V segment lost 0 bases and the J segment 8 bases; nucleotides outside the gene matches: 6. The CDR3 consists of 14 residues. CDR1 and CDR2 (germline): MGHRA, YSYEKL. The CDR3 loop is CASSQDRTGGEAFF. CDR3 nucleotides: TGCGCCAGCAGCCAAGACAGGACAGGAGGGGAAGCTTTCTTT.

This clone was counted a single time. V gene TRBV7-2 combines with J gene TRBJ1-5; D is perhaps TRBD1 (6 bases). Trimming shortened V by 6 bases and J by 6 bases, and 15 bases separated the two germline ends. The germline gives CDR1 SGHTA, CDR2 FQGNSA. The CDR3 covers 14 residues. The CDR3 is CASSSTRGSQPQHF. The CDR3 DNA reads as TGTGCCAGCAGTTCGACCAGGGGTAGTCAGCCCCAGCATTTT.

In this sample, this clone turned up once. This chain joins TRBV15 and TRBJ1-6; unclear D gene. CDR1 and CDR2 (germline): LNHNV, YYDKDF (reference sequence). This CDR3 spans 12 amino acids. V dropped 0 bases and J dropped 13 bases, with 7 bases sitting between them. The CDR3 protein is CATSRDGMPLHF. In DNA form, the CDR3 reads TGTGCCACCAGCAGAGATGGTATGCCCCTCCACTTT.

This chain links TRBV28 with TRBJ1-1; no clear D gene. The CDR3 spans 10 residues. V gave up 4 bases and J gave up 8 bases, with 5 bases separating them. CDR1 and CDR2 from the germline V gene are MDHEN and SYDVKM. The CDR3 DNA follows: TGTGCCAGCAGTTCCTTCGAAGCTTTCTTT. Protein product: CASSSFEAFF. The full variable domain, completed using reference TRBV28 and TRBJ1-1, is DVKVTQSSRYLVKRTGEKVFLECVQDMDHENMFWYRQDPGLGLRLIYFSYDVKMKEKGDIPEGYSVSREKKERFSLILESASTNQTSMYLCASSSFEAFFGQGTRLTVV.

The J gene is TRBJ2-1, the V gene TRBV7-2, with D maybe TRBD2 (6 bases). The germline V and J ends were trimmed by 7 bases and 2 bases, with 18 bases remaining between them. Germline V lookup: CDR1 SGHTA, CDR2 FQGNSA. This CDR3 has 16 residues. This CDR3 is CASIPFSGATYNEQFF. CDR3 coding DNA: TGTGCCAGCATCCCCTTCTCGGGAGCCACCTACAATGAGCAGTTCTTC.

This clone was seen a single time. The rearrangement joins TRBV12-3 or TRBV12-4 to TRBJ1-1; D unresolved. The CDR3 is 12 amino acids. V was trimmed by 2 bases and J by 4 bases, leaving 5 bases between them. The CDR3 sequence: CASSLPGTEAFF. CDR3 nucleotides: TGTGCCAGCAGTTTACCGGGCACTGAAGCTTTCTTT.